The 9 T cell receptor beta chains given below trace back to one sample, sequenced in a study of CD8 T cells in Susac syndrome. An input of 0.5 to 1 ug of RNA was subjected to reverse transcription using random hexamers. TCRdb analysed the immunoSEQ multiplex PCR reads with MiXCR anew, one entry per CDR3 protein. The sample records some 140,000 distinct CDR3 sequences, around 95% being singletons. The source material was CD8+ T cells from PBMCs. The receptors were gathered from a human donor with Susac syndrome.

The rearrangement uses TRBV29-1 and TRBJ2-3; D remains unclear. Germline CDR1 reads SQVTM; CDR2 reads ANQGSEA. There are 10 residues in the CDR3. Trimming cost V 7 bases and J 5 bases, with 7 bases left between them. This CDR3 is CSAVGDTQYF. The CDR3 nucleotides are TGCAGCGCTGTTGGAGATACGCAGTATTTT.

This clonotype was detected once. The chain joins TRBV30 to TRBJ2-2; 7 positions match TRBD1. Germline V gene lookup returns CDR1 GTSNPN and CDR2 SVGIG (reference sequence). V shed 5 bases and J 7 bases; nucleotides not matched to a gene: 10. This CDR3 has 14 amino acids. The CDR3 spells CAWAQGGAGGELFF. CDR3 DNA: TGTGCCTGGGCTCAAGGGGGCGCAGGCGGGGAGCTGTTTTTT.

This sequence joins TRBV24-1 and TRBJ2-3; D may be TRBD1 (5 bases). Germline-derived CDR1 and CDR2 are KGHDR and SFDVKD. Between the trimmed V and J ends, which lost 3 bases and 3 bases, there was a span of 15 bases. CDR3 length equals 16 residues. CDR3 sequence: CATSDGNRPGTDTQYF. DNA of the CDR3: TGTGCCACCAGTGATGGAAACAGGCCCGGTACAGATACGCAGTATTTT.

This rearrangement joins TRBV24-1 to TRBJ1-5; 7 nucleotides agree with TRBD1. Trimming cost V 8 bases and J 4 bases; bases outside gene matches: 1. This CDR3 contains 12 residues. The germline V gene has CDR1 KGHDR and CDR2 SFDVKD. The CDR3 nucleotides are TGTGCCACCACAGGGGGGAATCAGCCCCAGCATTTT. Translating it yields CATTGGNQPQHF.

V and J are TRBV2 and TRBJ2-2, with 9 bases that match TRBD1. V lost 6 bases, J lost 3 bases, and 5 bases stayed unmatched. This CDR3 has 15 residues. Germline V gene data show CDR1 as SNHLY and CDR2 as FYNNEI. This chain's CDR3 is CASRSGQGDTGELFF. The CDR3 nucleotides are TGTGCCAGCAGGTCGGGACAGGGAGACACCGGGGAGCTGTTTTTT.

V usage is TRBV5-1 and J usage is TRBJ1-1; 12 bases are shared with TRBD1. V lost 4 bases and J lost 4; bases outside the gene matches: 8. Per the germline V gene, CDR1 is SGHRS and CDR2 is YFSETQ. The CDR3 is 16 amino acids. CDR3 in amino acids: CASSLGQGARGTEAFF. In DNA, the CDR3 is TGCGCCAGCAGCCTGGGACAGGGGGCTCGAGGCACTGAAGCTTTCTTT.

V is TRBV2 and J is TRBJ1-5, with D unclear. The length of the CDR3 is 17 residues. Germline V gene sequence: CDR1 SNHLY, CDR2 FYNNEI. Trimming pared 2 bases from V and 6 bases from J, leaving 20 bases between. The CDR3 DNA sequence: TGTGCCAGCAGTGAACCCCTTTGGACGGCGAGGAGTCAGCCCCAGCATTTT. It specifies CASSEPLWTARSQPQHF.

The DNA for the CDR3 is TGCAGTGCTAGAGAGGCGGGGACGAACACTGAAGCTTTCTTT. Its protein product is CSAREAGTNTEAFF. The rearrangement joins TRBV20-1 to TRBJ1-1; D may be TRBD1 (5 bases). CDR3 length: 14 residues. Germline V gives CDR1 DFQATT, CDR2 SNEGSKA (reference sequence). V lost 0 bases and J 1 base, leaving 9 bases between the germline ends.

V is TRBV5-6 and J is TRBJ1-1; 8 bases map to TRBD1. The CDR3 is 15 amino acids. Trimming cost V 0 bases and J 5 bases; bases outside gene matches: 6. The germline V gene encodes CDR1 SGHDT and CDR2 YYEEEE. CDR3 bases: TGTGCCAGCAGCTTGGAGGGGCAGGGGGCGACTGAAGCTTTCTTT. This translates into CASSLEGQGATEAFF.